These 20 T cell receptor beta chains share one sample of origin, sequenced in a study of T cell responses to AZD1222 COVID-19 vaccine. The data were produced by immunoSEQ multiplex PCR, yet TCRdb's version contains in-frame clones alone and is incomplete. There are 100,000 to 150,000 clones in the sample; around 88% occur only once, and 11% lies in the top ten. The material was peripheral blood, obtained on day 0 of MenACWY control vaccination. The origin of the receptors is an adult in good health.

The chain uses TRBV6-1 and TRBJ2-2; 7 positions agree with TRBD1. The CDR3 spans 15 residues. Germline trimming cut 3 bases from V and 5 bases from J; bases unmatched to any gene: 6. Germline CDR1 MNHNS, CDR2 SASEGT. The CDR3: CASSDRQGWTGELFF. For the CDR3, the DNA is TGTGCCAGCAGTGACCGACAGGGCTGGACCGGGGAGCTGTTTTTT.

Only a few counts were recorded for this clone. V gene TRBV30 combines with J gene TRBJ1-1; the D gene is possibly TRBD1 (5 bases). In germline, CDR1 is GTSNPN, CDR2 SVGIG (reference sequence). CDR3 length equals 11 residues. Trimming shortened V by 7 bases and J by 4 bases, and 10 bases separated the two germline ends. The CDR3 DNA follows: TGTGCCTCCTCCCAGGGCACTGAAGCTTTCTTT. This gives the protein CASSQGTEAFF.

This CDR3 is CASSPVSDTQYF. CDR3 nucleotides: TGTGCCAGCAGTCCGGTTTCAGATACGCAGTATTTT. The rearrangement joins TRBV12-3 or TRBV12-4 to TRBJ2-3; D not certain. V lost 5 bases to trimming and J lost 4 bases, with 7 bases between them. This CDR3 region has 12 residues.

This chain links TRBV19 with TRBJ1-5; 9 bases match TRBD1. The V gene end was trimmed by 10 bases and the J gene end by 0 bases; junction bases not matched to a gene: 10. The CDR3 has 16 amino acids. The germline gives CDR1 LNHDA, CDR2 SQIVND (reference sequence). The CDR3 nucleotides read TGTGCCACTGGACAGGGGAGGGGATATAGCAATCAGCCCCAGCATTTT. Protein: CATGQGRGYSNQPQHF.

The rearrangement uses TRBV30 and TRBJ2-6; 10 bases map to TRBD1. V trimming: 5 bases; J trimming: 0 bases; junction bases outside the gene matches: 4. CDR1 is GTSNPN, CDR2 SVGIG, per germline (reference sequence). This CDR3 comprises 16 residues. The CDR3 region has the DNA TGTGCCTGGGGACAGGGGGGAGTCTCTGGGGCCAACGTCCTGACTTTC. Translating it yields CAWGQGGVSGANVLTF.

The gene calls are TRBV27 and TRBJ2-3; D gene unclear. This CDR3 region has 15 residues. Germline CDR1 reads MNHEY; CDR2 reads SMNVEV (reference sequence). V gave up 3 bases and J gave up 2 bases, with 12 bases separating them. The DNA for the CDR3 is TGTGCCAGCAGTTTGACCCAACACTACACAGATACGCAGTATTTT. Residues: CASSLTQHYTDTQYF.

The V call is TRBV11-2, the J call TRBJ1-2; D might be TRBD1 (6 bases). The CDR3 covers 14 residues. Germline CDR1 SGHAT, CDR2 FQNNGV. The V gene lost 5 bases and the J gene lost 7 bases, with 17 bases spanning the gap. The CDR3 DNA reads as TGTGCCAGCAGCCCGGACAGACTCTATGGTGGCTACACCTTC. Its translation is CASSPDRLYGGYTF. Variable domain in full (rest from reference TRBV11-2 and TRBJ1-2): EAGVAQSPRYKIIEKRQSVAFWCNPISGHATLYWYQQILGQGPKLLIQFQNNGVVDDSQLPKDRFSAERLKGVDSTLKIQPAKLEDSAVYLCASSPDRLYGGYTFGSGTRLTVV.

This clone was detected a few times. The rearrangement joins TRBV23-1 to TRBJ1-5, with TRBD1 identical over 8 bases. TRBV23-1 falls under the ORF class, with uncertain function. The CDR3 runs 13 residues. With V trimmed by 6 bases and J by 9 bases, 7 bases remained unmatched. As DNA, the CDR3 is TGCGCCAGCAGCCTGACAGGGGCATGGCCCCAGCATTTT. This translates into CASSLTGAWPQHF.

V and J are TRBV6-5 and TRBJ2-2; 7 bases are shared with TRBD2. Trimming removed 10 bases from V and 4 bases from J; junction bases left unmatched: 12. The CDR3 contains 15 residues. Germline assignment: CDR1 MNHEY and CDR2 SVGAGI. The CDR3 here is CATIGGGWSTGELFF. CDR3 nucleotides: TGTGCCACCATTGGCGGGGGATGGAGCACCGGGGAGCTGTTTTTT.

Written as DNA, the CDR3 is TGTGCCAGCAGCTTAGAGGGCGGCGTTGCCAAAAACATTCAGTACTTC. Residues: CASSLEGGVAKNIQYF. This chain connects TRBV7-2 to TRBJ2-4, with D hard to call. Trimming left V 1 base short and J 1 base short, with 11 bases between. The CDR3 covers 16 residues. Germline values: CDR1 SGHTA, CDR2 FQGNSA.

The chain employs TRBV7-9 and TRBJ1-2; unclear D gene. The V end lost 1 base, the J end lost 6 bases, and 12 bases lay between the germline ends. The CDR3 runs 14 residues. The germline gives CDR1 SEHNR, CDR2 FQNEAQ (reference sequence). The CDR3: CASSLGGYYNGYTF. DNA of the CDR3: TGTGCCAGCAGCTTAGGGGGATATTATAATGGCTACACCTTC.

The gene calls are TRBV5-4 and TRBJ2-4; 12 positions agree with TRBD1. The germline V gene encodes CDR1 SGHNT and CDR2 YYREEE (reference sequence). The junction had 4 bases not matched to a gene; V was cut back by 0 bases and J by 0 bases. The CDR3 is made up of 18 amino acids. The CDR3, as DNA: TGTGCCAGCAGCTTGGAGGGACAGGGGGCTCTAGCCAAAAACATTCAGTACTTC. It encodes CASSLEGQGALAKNIQYF.

The CDR3 nucleotides are TGTGCCAGCAGCCGAGGGACATATTACGAGCAGTACTTC. It is translated as CASSRGTYYEQYF. The rearrangement links TRBV3-1 (or the pseudogene TRBV3-2) to TRBJ2-7; tentatively, D is TRBD1 (6 bases). The V end was cut by 4 bases, the J end by 4 bases, with 11 bases between. This CDR3 comprises 13 residues. Germline-derived CDR1 and CDR2 are LGHDT and YNNKEL (reference sequence).

The rearrangement joins TRBV5-1 to TRBJ1-5; D is ambiguous. CDR3 length: 15 amino acids. V lost 3 bases and J 4 bases, leaving 14 bases between the germline ends. The V gene's germline CDR1 is SGHRS and CDR2 YFSETQ. The CDR3 region has the DNA TGCGCCAGCAGCTCCTCGGGCGGGCTTAATCAGCCCCAGCATTTT. It translates to CASSSSGGLNQPQHF.

The rearrangement links TRBV5-1 to TRBJ2-3; a possible D gene is TRBD2 (5 bases). The CDR3 extends over 13 amino acids. Looked up from germline, CDR1 is SGHRS and CDR2 is YFSETQ. V dropped 2 bases and J dropped 5 bases, with 9 bases sitting between them. The CDR3, as DNA: TGCGCCAGCAGCTTTCCCGGGGAAGATACGCAGTATTTT. It yields the protein CASSFPGEDTQYF.

The gene calls are TRBV10-2 and TRBJ1-2; 10 bases fit TRBD1. The CDR3 runs to 14 residues. V lost 8 bases, J lost 7 bases, and 10 bases stayed unmatched. Germline assignment: CDR1 WSHSY and CDR2 SAAADI. The CDR3 DNA reads TGCGCCAGCTGGGACAGGGGCCGTTTGGTTGGCTACACCTTC. It yields the protein CASWDRGRLVGYTF.

This clone was seen a few times. The chain carries TRBV21-1 and TRBJ2-3; the D call TRBD2 from the table was never checked on the DNA. TRBV21-1 is assigned pseudogene status. This CDR3 is 18 amino acids long. The CDR3: CASSSEGLAGARTDTQYF. CDR3 coding DNA: TGTGCCAGCAGCAGTGAAGGACTAGCGGGAGCACGGACAGATACGCAGTATTTT.

The CDR3 is CASTERDRGSYGYTF. The CDR3 nucleotides are TGTGCCAGCACAGAGAGGGACAGGGGGAGCTATGGCTACACCTTC. The rearrangement uses TRBV9 and TRBJ1-2; the match to TRBD1 covers 11 bases. The trim removed 6 bases at V and 4 bases at J, leaving 8 bases unmatched. The CDR3 is made up of 15 amino acids. CDR1 is SGDLS, CDR2 YYNGEE, per germline.

This sequence joins TRBV27 and TRBJ2-3, with a possible D match to TRBD1 (6 bases). Germline-derived CDR1 and CDR2 are MNHEY and SMNVEV (reference sequence). Trimming shortened V by 0 bases and J by 2 bases, and 15 bases separated the two germline ends. The CDR3 is 17 amino acids. CDR3 protein: CASSLSRARGITDTQYF. Written as DNA, the CDR3 is TGTGCCAGCAGTTTATCGCGGGCTAGGGGGATCACAGATACGCAGTATTTT.

This clone has a single count. The chain employs TRBV18 and TRBJ2-7; D call uncertain. CDR3 length: 14 residues. Deletions cut 3 bases from V and 2 bases from J, with 11 bases between. The germline V gene encodes CDR1 KGHSH and CDR2 LQKENI. The CDR3 spells CASSPRAPTYEQYF. CDR3 nucleotide sequence: TGTGCCAGCTCACCCCGGGCCCCTACCTACGAGCAGTACTTC.